This T cell receptor (beta chain) was recorded in a study of T cells in tumors after PD-1 blockade (dated by TCRdb to the late 2010s). For the study in its entirety: Patients were excluded if they had prior checkpoint blockade, use of systemic immunosuppressants, or recent radiotherapy or other anti-cancer therapy within 4 weeks. On average, tumor samples yielded tens of thousands of TCR templates (range about 500-100,000) and fewer than 6,500 unique clonotypes, roughly 20-fold deeper than single-cell TCR sequencing. Ongoing daily vismodegib 150 mg was also given to a subset of patients during anti-PD-1 treatment. Paired single-cell RNA and TCR sequencing was done in the study on site-matched tumors from patients with BCC or SCC, both before and after anti-PD-1 therapy. RECIST version 1.1 was the standard used to evaluate clinical response. Broader findings and caveats from the paper: Where the novel T cell clones came from was not determined, and possible sources could include lymphoid organs or rare unexpanded clones inside the tumor or in the tumor periphery. Clonal replacement was observed only between pre- and post-treatment samples and not between two pre-treatment samples, a pattern that was regarded as arguing against biopsy timing or location artifacts. Exhausted CD8+ clones expanded after therapy were mostly novel clonotypes undetected pre-treatment, suggesting clonal replacement rather than reinvigoration of pre-existing clones. Around 44% of tumor TCR clonotypes were found in blood, and some novel exhausted tumor clones appeared in pre-treatment blood, suggesting peripheral recruitment. In squamous cell carcinoma, 50% of expanded exhausted clones were novel, compared with 25% to 35% of other expanded CD8+ clones.

The time point label on this specimen signifies: after anti-PD-1 therapy. Before and after PD-1 blockade, tumor biopsies came from the same primary tumor, making the samples site-matched. Treatment consisted of either cemiplimab 350 mg every 2 weeks or pembrolizumab 200 mg every 3 weeks. Post-treatment squamous cell carcinoma samples were collected on average 31 days after treatment start, so that early T cell dynamics were captured. For bulk TCRbeta sequencing, genomic DNA was extracted from tumor biopsies or peripheral blood, and input amounts ranged from 616 ng to 6,004 ng. Leftover biopsy material went through bulk TCRbeta sequencing, with the goal of boosting sensitivity for rare clonotypes relative to single-cell TCR sequencing. Histologically proven advanced or metastatic basal or squamous cell carcinoma was present in all patients, all of whom were poor candidates for surgical resection. The squamous cell carcinoma cohort comprised several patients with serial tumor biopsies taken during anti-PD-1 treatment. Fresh biopsies came from the site of the primary tumor, and part of the tissue was kept in RNAlater for exome and bulk TCR sequencing.

The immunoSEQ platform was used for deep TCRbeta sequencing. As for how the authors treated the data: For further analysis, only productive rearrangements were exported out of the immunoSEQ Analyzer. A two-sided binomial test with a Bonferroni-corrected P below 0.01 was used to identify clones that significantly expanded or contracted between timepoints. T cell phenotypes were assigned to bulk TCRbeta clonotypes by matching the clonotypes to single-cell RNA+TCR-seq clones with the same TCRbeta sequence. Tumor enrichment of a clone was calculated by dividing the clone's tumor frequency by the clone's PBMC frequency, both taken from bulk TCR sequencing. GLIPH was used to sort TCRs into specificity groups, which are clusters of distinct TCRs that likely recognize common antigens through shared CDR3 motifs. This immuneACCESS table, as held by TCRdb, lists in-frame sequences with V and J called but not all clones. Of the missing ones, under half trace to an unresolved V gene in checked studies; the others have no known cause. The DNA gave D and trimming, while V, J and clone size come from that table. The sample table holds about 15,000 clones, of which 65% to 70% were seen once. The ten largest clones capture around a third of the sample.

A remark on this clone: Which antigen it targets is not known. No base quality values were provided; no much bigger clone lies one nucleotide off.

The junction carries 11 bases between V and J, which are trimmed by 4 bases and 7 bases respectively. From cysteine to phenylalanine, the CDR3 is 14 amino acids long. Only the CDR3 region is kept as DNA, spanning 42 bases read in frame from base 1. CDR1 MNHEY and CDR2 SVGAGI are derived from the germline V gene. The sequence joins TRBV6-5 to TRBJ1-6; D gene: possibly TRBD1, on 6 matching bases. The specimen comprised tumor tissue, sampled after anti-PD-1 treatment. This TCR was recovered from a human donor with cutaneous squamous cell carcinoma. The nucleotides are TGTGCCAGCAGTTCCGGACAGAAGAATTCACCCCTCCACTTT. Its protein is CASSSGQKNSPLHF.